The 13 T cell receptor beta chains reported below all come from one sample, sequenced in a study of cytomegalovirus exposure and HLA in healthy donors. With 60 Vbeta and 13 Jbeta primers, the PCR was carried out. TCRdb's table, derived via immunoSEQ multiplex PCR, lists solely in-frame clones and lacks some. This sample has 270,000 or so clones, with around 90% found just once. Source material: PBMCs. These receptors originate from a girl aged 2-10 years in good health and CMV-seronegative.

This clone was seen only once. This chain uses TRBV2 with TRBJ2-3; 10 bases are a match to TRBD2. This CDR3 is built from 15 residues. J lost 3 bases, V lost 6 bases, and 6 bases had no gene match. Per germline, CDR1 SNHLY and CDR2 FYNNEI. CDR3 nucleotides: TGTGCCAGCAGACTAGCGGGAATAGGAACAGATACGCAGTATTTT. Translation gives CASRLAGIGTDTQYF.

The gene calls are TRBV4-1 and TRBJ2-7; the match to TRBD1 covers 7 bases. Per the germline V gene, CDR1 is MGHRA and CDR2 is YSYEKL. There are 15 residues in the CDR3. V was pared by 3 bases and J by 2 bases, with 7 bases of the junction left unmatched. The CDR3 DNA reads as TGCGCCAGCAGCCACCGGGACAGCAGCACCTACGAGCAGTACTTC. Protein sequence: CASSHRDSSTYEQYF.

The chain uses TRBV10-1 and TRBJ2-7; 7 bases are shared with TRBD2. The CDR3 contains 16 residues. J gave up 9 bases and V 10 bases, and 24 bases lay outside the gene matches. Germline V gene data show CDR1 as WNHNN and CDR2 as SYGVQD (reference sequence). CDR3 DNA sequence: TGCGCCATAGCGAACAATACTCCGGGACTACTAAACGGGCAGTACTTC. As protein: CAIANNTPGLLNGQYF.

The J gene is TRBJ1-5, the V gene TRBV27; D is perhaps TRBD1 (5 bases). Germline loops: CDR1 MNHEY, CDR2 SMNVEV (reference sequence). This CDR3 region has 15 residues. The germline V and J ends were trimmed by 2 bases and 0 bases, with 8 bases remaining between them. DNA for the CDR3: TGTGCCAGCAGTTTAATGGGGGGTAGCAATCAGCCCCAGCATTTT. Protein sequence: CASSLMGGSNQPQHF.

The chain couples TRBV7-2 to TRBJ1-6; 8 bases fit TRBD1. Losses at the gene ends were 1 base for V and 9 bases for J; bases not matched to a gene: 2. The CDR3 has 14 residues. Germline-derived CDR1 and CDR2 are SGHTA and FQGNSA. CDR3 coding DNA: TGTGCCAGCAGCTTAGGGACAGGGAGTTCACCCCTCCACTTT. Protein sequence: CASSLGTGSSPLHF.

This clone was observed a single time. The CDR3 bases are TGTGCCAGCAAAGAACAAAGCGGGGGGGCTTACTACGAGCAGTACTTC. Translating gives CASKEQSGGAYYEQYF. This chain connects TRBV5-4 to TRBJ2-5; 10 positions match TRBD2. Near its end, the DNA agrees better with TRBJ2-7, so the J call may be wrong. CDR3 length: 16 residues. CDR1 and CDR2 (germline): SGHNT, YYREEE (reference sequence).

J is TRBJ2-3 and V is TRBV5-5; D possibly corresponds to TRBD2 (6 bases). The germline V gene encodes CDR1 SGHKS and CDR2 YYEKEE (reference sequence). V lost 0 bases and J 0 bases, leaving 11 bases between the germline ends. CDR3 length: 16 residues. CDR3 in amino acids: CASSLGWGTSTDTQYF. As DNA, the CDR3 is TGTGCCAGCAGCTTGGGGTGGGGGACTAGCACAGATACGCAGTATTTT.

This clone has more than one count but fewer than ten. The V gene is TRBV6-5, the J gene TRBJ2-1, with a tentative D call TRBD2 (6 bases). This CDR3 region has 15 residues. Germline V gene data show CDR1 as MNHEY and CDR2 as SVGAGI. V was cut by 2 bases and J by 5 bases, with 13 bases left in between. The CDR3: CASSYEGAGNNEQFF. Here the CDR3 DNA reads TGTGCCAGCAGTTACGAAGGGGCGGGGAACAATGAGCAGTTCTTC.

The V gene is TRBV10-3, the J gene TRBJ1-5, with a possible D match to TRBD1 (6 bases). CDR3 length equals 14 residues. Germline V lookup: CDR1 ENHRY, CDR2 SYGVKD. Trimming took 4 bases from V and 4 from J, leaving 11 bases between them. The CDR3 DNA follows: TGTGCCATCAGTGTGAAGGGGGAAAATCAGCCCCAGCATTTT. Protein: CAISVKGENQPQHF.

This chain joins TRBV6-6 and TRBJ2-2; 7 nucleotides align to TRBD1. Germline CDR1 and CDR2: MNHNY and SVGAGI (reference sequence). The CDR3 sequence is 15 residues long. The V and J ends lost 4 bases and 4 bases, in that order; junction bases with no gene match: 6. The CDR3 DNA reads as TGTGCCAGCAGTTCGCAACAGGGGCGCACCGGGGAGCTGTTTTTT. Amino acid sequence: CASSSQQGRTGELFF.

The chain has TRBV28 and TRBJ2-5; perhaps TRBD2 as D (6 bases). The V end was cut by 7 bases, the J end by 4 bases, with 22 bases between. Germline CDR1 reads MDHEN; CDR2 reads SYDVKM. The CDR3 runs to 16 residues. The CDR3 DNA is TGTGCCAGCACCGGAGTTGGTACTAGGCGGGGAGAGACCCAGTACTTC. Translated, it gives CASTGVGTRRGETQYF.

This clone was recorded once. The CDR3 spells CASSMGRGGRSSYNEQFF. Written as DNA, the CDR3 is TGTGCCAGTAGTATGGGGAGGGGCGGGAGAAGTTCCTACAATGAGCAGTTCTTC. The chain uses TRBV19 and TRBJ2-1, with 7 bases fitting TRBD2. The V and J ends lost 3 bases and 1 base, in that order; junction bases with no gene match: 12. Germline values: CDR1 LNHDA, CDR2 SQIVND (reference sequence). The CDR3 runs 18 residues. The whole variable domain, remainder taken from reference TRBV19 and TRBJ2-1, is DGGITQSPKYLFRKEGQNVTLSCEQNLNHDAMYWYRQDPGQGLRLIYYSQIVNDFQKGDIAEGYSVSREKKESFPLTVTSAQKNPTAFYLCASSMGRGGRSSYNEQFFGPGTRLTVL.

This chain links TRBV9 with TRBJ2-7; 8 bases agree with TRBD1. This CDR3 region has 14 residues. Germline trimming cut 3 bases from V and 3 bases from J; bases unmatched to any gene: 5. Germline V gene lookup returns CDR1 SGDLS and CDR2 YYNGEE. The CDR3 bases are TGTGCCAGCAGCGGGGGGACAGGACACTACGAGCAGTACTTC. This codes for CASSGGTGHYEQYF.